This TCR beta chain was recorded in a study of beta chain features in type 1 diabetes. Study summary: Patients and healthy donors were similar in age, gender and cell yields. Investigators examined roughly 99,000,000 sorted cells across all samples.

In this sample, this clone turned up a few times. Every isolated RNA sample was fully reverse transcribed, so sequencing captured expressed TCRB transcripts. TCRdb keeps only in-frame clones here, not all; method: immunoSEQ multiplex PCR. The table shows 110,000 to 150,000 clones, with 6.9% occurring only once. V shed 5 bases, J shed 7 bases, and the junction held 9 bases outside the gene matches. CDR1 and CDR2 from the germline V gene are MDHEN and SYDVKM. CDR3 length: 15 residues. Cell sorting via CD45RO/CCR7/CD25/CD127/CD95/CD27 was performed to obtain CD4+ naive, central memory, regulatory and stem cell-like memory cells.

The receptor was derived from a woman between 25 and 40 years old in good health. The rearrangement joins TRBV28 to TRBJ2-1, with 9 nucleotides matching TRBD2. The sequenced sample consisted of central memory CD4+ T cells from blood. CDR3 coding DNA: TGTGCCAGCAGTCCTGCCTTAGCGGGAGTGAATGAGCAGTTCTTC. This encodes CASSPALAGVNEQFF.